This entry concerns a single T cell receptor (beta chain). The data originate from a study of PD-1 blockade in classical Hodgkin lymphoma. Measured with immunoSEQ multiplex PCR; TCRdb has only the in-frame clones, and not every one. The sample shows 12,000 or so clones, approximately 81% of them seen only once. Every patient experienced relapse after autologous stem cell transplantation, and brentuximab vedotin exposure varied. PBMCs, once thawed, yielded CD8+ T cells isolated by magnetic negative selection. Germline CDR1 is LNHDA and CDR2 is SQIVND (reference sequence). The CDR3 is made up of 14 amino acids. V lost 2 bases and J lost 0, with 7 bases in between.

Source: CD8+ T cells from blood, taken at baseline. The chain combines TRBV19 with TRBJ1-1; D is undetermined. This clonotype was obtained from a human donor with classical Hodgkin lymphoma. In DNA form, the CDR3 reads TGTGCCAGTAGTATAAACAGAATGAACACTGAAGCTTTCTTT. Translating gives CASSINRMNTEAFF.